The next 28 T cell receptor beta chains were all read from a single sample in a study of T cell repertoires in cytomegalovirus infection. One entry per CDR3 protein results from TCRdb running MiXCR on the reads. Of some 100,000 distinct CDR3 sequences in the sample, under 25% were seen once. The sequenced material came from CD8+ T cells from PBMCs. The receptors originated from a human donor in good health (CMV status not recorded). Some clones in this sample may be carry-over from other donors' samples.

The genes are TRBV5-6 and TRBJ1-6; 7 positions agree with TRBD1. The CDR3 spans 15 residues. Germline lookup yields CDR1 SGHDT and CDR2 YYEEEE. The V gene end was trimmed by 3 bases and the J gene end by 7 bases; junction bases not matched to a gene: 7. The CDR3 here is CASSSLGTENSPLHF. Here the CDR3 DNA reads TGTGCCAGCAGCTCTTTGGGGACAGAGAATTCACCCCTCCACTTT. The whole variable domain, remainder taken from reference TRBV5-6 and TRBJ1-6, is DAGVTQSPTHLIKTRGQQVTLRCSPKSGHDTVSWYQQALGQGPQFIFQYYEEEERQRGNFPDRFSGHQFPNYSSELNVNALLLGDSALYLCASSSLGTENSPLHFGNGTRLTVT.

Ten or more counts support this clonotype. V gene TRBV7-9 combines with J gene TRBJ2-7; no clear D. CDR1 is SEHNR and CDR2 is FQNEAQ in the germline V gene (reference sequence). V shed 0 bases and J shed 5 bases, with 14 bases lying between them. The CDR3 is made up of 15 amino acids. The CDR3 DNA follows: TGTGCCAGCAGCTTAGCCGGACGGGCTCGGGACGAGCAGTACTTC. It is translated as CASSLAGRARDEQYF.

This clonotype came up many times. The V and J genes are TRBV7-2 and TRBJ1-5; TRBD1 is a possible D gene (5 bases). V lost 5 bases and J 7 bases, leaving 18 bases between the germline ends. The CDR3 is 15 residues long. Germline CDR1 SGHTA, CDR2 FQGNSA. As DNA, the CDR3 is TGTGCCAGCAGCATACTCGGGGGGGTCTGGCAGCCCCAGCATTTT. It is translated as CASSILGGVWQPQHF.

This clonotype came up a few times. DNA for the CDR3: TGTGCCAGCAGCTTAGCGCGTAGCAGGGGCGATGGCTACACCTTC. It is translated as CASSLARSRGDGYTF. J is TRBJ1-2 and V is TRBV7-2, with a possible D match to TRBD1 (6 bases). V lost 0 bases, J lost 6 bases, and 14 bases lay in between. The CDR3 runs 15 residues. Germline V gene sequence: CDR1 SGHTA, CDR2 FQGNSA.

The CDR3 nucleotides are TGCAGCGTTGAATTAACGGGGAGGGAGTTATTCTATGAGCAGTTCTTC. Translating gives CSVELTGRELFYEQFF. This sequence joins TRBV29-1 and TRBJ2-1, with 7 bases matching TRBD2. This CDR3 is built from 16 residues. Looked up from germline, CDR1 is SQVTM and CDR2 is ANQGSEA. Trimming took 2 bases from V and 8 from J; bases not matched to a gene: 15.

This clonotype was observed at least ten times. The chain links TRBV29-1 to TRBJ2-7; 11 bases agree with TRBD2. The CDR3 loop spans 12 amino acids. CDR1 is SQVTM and CDR2 is ANQGSEA in the germline V gene. V lost 0 bases and J lost 12; bases outside the gene matches: 4. The DNA for the CDR3 is TGCAGCGTTGAAGAAACTAGCGGGAGACGGTACTTC. Translating it yields CSVEETSGRRYF.

This chain joins TRBV14 and TRBJ2-3; D remains unclear. Germline assignment: CDR1 SGHDN and CDR2 FVKESK. Trimming took off 1 base at V and 4 bases at J, with 12 bases between the two ends. The CDR3 runs to 15 residues. The CDR3 DNA sequence: TGTGCCAGCAGCCAAGGATCGTTTACCCCAGATACGCAGTATTTT. Translation gives CASSQGSFTPDTQYF.

This clonotype was observed a few times. V gene TRBV5-1 combines with J gene TRBJ2-1; 9 positions agree with TRBD1. CDR1 and CDR2 from the germline V gene are SGHRS and YFSETQ. The CDR3 runs 17 residues. V trimming: 0 bases; J trimming: 5 bases; junction bases outside the gene matches: 9. The CDR3 nucleotides are TGCGCCAGCAGCTTGGACCTCCGGGGACAGGGTAACAATGAGCAGTTCTTC. It yields the protein CASSLDLRGQGNNEQFF.

The chain joins TRBV19 to TRBJ1-2, with TRBD1 as a possible D gene (5 bases). Per the germline V gene, CDR1 is LNHDA and CDR2 is SQIVND (reference sequence). This CDR3 spans 12 amino acids. The V gene lost 5 bases and the J gene lost 7 bases, with 11 bases spanning the gap. The CDR3 loop is CASSFRQSGYTF. The CDR3 DNA reads TGTGCCAGTAGTTTCAGACAGAGTGGCTACACCTTC.

Many counts were recorded for this clonotype. The chain is built from TRBV7-2 and TRBJ2-2; TRBD2 might be the D (5 bases). CDR1 and CDR2 from the germline V gene are SGHTA and FQGNSA. V lost 1 base, J lost 7 bases, and 10 bases lay in between. This CDR3 is 14 amino acids long. Written as DNA, the CDR3 is TGTGCCAGCAGCTTAGGGTCCGCGGGCGGGGAGCTGTTTTTT. Translation gives CASSLGSAGGELFF.

This sequence joins TRBV4-3 and TRBJ1-1; no clear D. The CDR3 loop spans 15 amino acids. Germline V CDR1 and CDR2: LGHNA, YSLEER. V lost 0 bases to trimming and J lost 4 bases, with 12 bases between them. Here the CDR3 DNA reads TGCGCCAGCAGCCAAGATCGAGGGCCGCTCACTGAAGCTTTCTTT. Translating gives CASSQDRGPLTEAFF.

The chain uses TRBV12-3 or TRBV12-4 and TRBJ2-2; D perhaps matches TRBD1 (6 bases). The CDR3 is 12 amino acids. The DNA for the CDR3 is TGTGCTTCTCTAGGGGGTTTCGGGGAGCTGTTTTTT. Translating gives CASLGGFGELFF.

This clonotype was seen only a few times. The CDR3 sequence is CASSQETGSYGYTF. The CDR3 DNA is TGTGCCAGCAGCCAAGAGACAGGGTCCTATGGCTACACCTTC. The chain couples TRBV4-2 to TRBJ1-2; 7 nucleotides match TRBD1. CDR1 is LGHNA and CDR2 is YNFKEQ in the germline V gene. CDR3 size: 14 residues. J lost 4 bases, V lost 0 bases, and 2 bases had no gene match.

The chain carries TRBV28 and TRBJ1-5, with a possible D match to TRBD1 (5 bases). Trimming pared 5 bases from V and 0 bases from J, leaving 17 bases between. This CDR3 is 17 amino acids long. Per germline, CDR1 MDHEN and CDR2 SYDVKM. Here the CDR3 DNA reads TGTGCCAGCAGTGGAGTGGGAGGGACGTATAGCAATCAGCCCCAGCATTTT. Its protein product is CASSGVGGTYSNQPQHF.

The sample holds many counts of this clonotype. This rearrangement joins TRBV20-1 to TRBJ2-7, with 13 positions matching TRBD2. Germline V CDR1 and CDR2: DFQATT, SNEGSKA (reference sequence). V shed 3 bases, J shed 2 bases, and the junction held 4 bases outside the gene matches. There are 15 residues in the CDR3. In DNA, the CDR3 is TGCAGTGCTAGGGGACTAGCGGGACCCACCTACGAGCAGTACTTC. Its translation: CSARGLAGPTYEQYF.

V gene TRBV24-1 combines with J gene TRBJ2-7; TRBD1 aligns across 9 bases. The length of the CDR3 is 14 residues. In germline, CDR1 is KGHDR, CDR2 SFDVKD. V was clipped by 6 bases and J by 2 bases; unmatched bases: 4. The CDR3 is CATSSGTGTYEQYF. The DNA of the CDR3 is TGTGCCACCAGTAGCGGGACAGGGACCTACGAGCAGTACTTC.

As to this clonotype: A much bigger clone sits one base away, suggesting this may be a read error. J is TRBJ2-5 and V is TRBV7-6; 7 bases align to TRBD1. V lost 5 bases, J lost 4 bases, and 13 bases stayed unmatched. The CDR3 totals 16 residues. CDR1 is SGHVS and CDR2 is FNYEAQ in the germline V gene. The CDR3 DNA reads TGTGCCAGCAGCATACCCGAGACAGGGTCGGCAGAGACCCAGTACTTC. Protein: CASSIPETGSAETQYF.

This clonotype was counted many times. V gene TRBV7-2 combines with J gene TRBJ1-1; 7 bases are shared with TRBD1. Germline V lookup: CDR1 SGHTA, CDR2 FQGNSA. The CDR3 runs 14 residues. V lost 3 bases to trimming and J lost 2 bases; unmatched junction nucleotides: 3. The CDR3 loop is CASSFRTGNTEAFF. The CDR3, as DNA: TGTGCCAGCAGCTTCCGGACAGGAAACACTGAAGCTTTCTTT.

This clonotype was seen more than once but under ten times. This chain joins TRBV3-1 and TRBJ2-1; 8 bases line up with TRBD2. CDR3 length: 15 residues. The germline V gene has CDR1 LGHDT and CDR2 YNNKEL (reference sequence). Trimming cost V 0 bases and J 3 bases; bases outside gene matches: 1. The CDR3 bases are TGTGCCAGCAGCCAAGATGGGACTAGCTACAATGAGCAGTTCTTC. Its protein product is CASSQDGTSYNEQFF.

This chain links TRBV19 with TRBJ2-7; 7 bases agree with TRBD1. The germline V gene encodes CDR1 LNHDA and CDR2 SQIVND (reference sequence). Losses at the gene ends were 1 base for V and 7 bases for J; bases not matched to a gene: 4. The CDR3 length is 13 residues. CDR3 loop: CASSIVGGTEQYF. In DNA, the CDR3 is TGTGCCAGTAGTATAGTAGGGGGCACGGAGCAGTACTTC.

The chain recombines TRBV30 with TRBJ2-7; D perhaps matches TRBD1 (6 bases). CDR1 and CDR2 from the germline V gene are GTSNPN and SVGIG (reference sequence). With 0 bases removed from V and 4 bases from J, the gap between germline ends came to 19 bases. The CDR3 is 16 amino acids. CDR3 sequence (DNA): TGTGCCTGGAGTGTAGGCCAGGGGCTCCATAGGTACGAGCAGTACTTC. Translating gives CAWSVGQGLHRYEQYF. Using reference TRBV30 and TRBJ2-7 for the parts outside the CDR3, the full variable domain is SQTIHQWPATLVQPVGSPLSLECTVEGTSNPNLYWYRQAAGRGLQLLFYSVGIGQISSEVPQNLSASRPQDRQFILSSKKLLLSDSGFYLCAWSVGQGLHRYEQYFGPGTRLTVT.

The CDR3 region has the DNA TGTGCCAGCAGTGAACTGGGCACACCCGGGGAGCTGTTTTTT. Its translation: CASSELGTPGELFF. The V gene is TRBV6-1, the J gene TRBJ2-2; D is unclear. CDR3 length: 14 amino acids. Trimming left V 2 bases short and J 6 bases short, with 10 bases between. Germline V lookup: CDR1 MNHNS, CDR2 SASEGT.

V is TRBV30 and J is TRBJ1-1; TRBD1 might be the D (5 bases). CDR3 length: 15 residues. Germline V gives CDR1 GTSNPN, CDR2 SVGIG (reference sequence). Between the trimmed V and J ends, which lost 4 bases and 0 bases, there was a span of 15 bases. The CDR3 DNA sequence: TGTGCCTGGATTCGGCAGGGACCCATGAACACTGAAGCTTTCTTT. Protein: CAWIRQGPMNTEAFF.

Concerning this clonotype itself: A much larger clonotype is one base distant, so this may be a read error. The rearrangement uses TRBV7-2 and TRBJ2-7, with 10 bases lining up with TRBD1. The germline CDR1 and CDR2 sequences are SGHTA and FQGNSA. CDR3 size: 16 residues. The CDR3 region is CASSLGWDRGFDERYF. CDR3 sequence (DNA): TGTGCCAGCAGCTTAGGCTGGGACAGGGGATTTGACGAGCGGTACTTC.

This clonotype was found many times. V is TRBV7-8 and J is TRBJ1-4, with D possibly matching TRBD1 (6 bases). CDR3 size: 17 residues. V shed 1 base and J shed 3 bases, with 15 bases lying between them. In germline, CDR1 is SGHVS, CDR2 FQNEAQ. CDR3 sequence (DNA): TGTGCCAGCAGCTTAGTTGTCGGGGGCCTAGCTAATGAAAAACTGTTTTTT. This gives the protein CASSLVVGGLANEKLFF. The variable domain in full, with the rest retrieved from reference TRBV7-8 and TRBJ1-4, is GAGVSQSPRYKVAKRGQDVALRCDPISGHVSLFWYQQALGQGPEFLTYFQNEAQLDKSGLPSDRFFAERPEGSVSTLKIQRTQQEDSAVYLCASSLVVGGLANEKLFFGSGTQLSVL.

The chain uses TRBV7-9 and TRBJ1-6, with 7 nucleotides matching TRBD1. CDR1 SEHNR and CDR2 FQNEAQ come from the germline V gene (reference sequence). The V gene end was trimmed by 3 bases and the J gene end by 10 bases; junction bases not matched to a gene: 12. The CDR3 is 16 amino acids. DNA of the CDR3: TGTGCCAGCAGCTTCTTGACAGGGACAAGAGAGTCACCCCTCCACTTT. Encoded protein: CASSFLTGTRESPLHF.

The chain recombines TRBV4-3 with TRBJ2-7; D is tentatively TRBD1 or TRBD2 (5 bases each). CDR1 is LGHNA and CDR2 is YSLEER in the germline V gene. This CDR3 has 13 amino acids. V dropped 3 bases and J dropped 7 bases, with 13 bases sitting between them. The CDR3 nucleotides are TGCGCCAGCAGCCAGAGATTGGGGACGGAGCAGTACTTC. It is translated as CASSQRLGTEQYF.

This chain joins TRBV28 and TRBJ2-7; D might be TRBD1 (5 bases). V was trimmed by 8 bases and J by 0 bases, leaving 14 bases between them. Germline CDR1 is MDHEN and CDR2 is SYDVKM. The CDR3 extends over 14 amino acids. CDR3 region: CASASQGFSYEQYF. The CDR3 region has the DNA TGTGCCAGCGCTTCCCAGGGCTTCTCCTACGAGCAGTACTTC.